These 22 T cell receptor beta chains originate from one sample sequenced in a study of T cell repertoires in cytomegalovirus infection. One entry per CDR3 protein results from TCRdb running MiXCR on the reads. This table holds more than 140,000 distinct CDR3 sequences, about 6% found once. Sequenced material: PBMCs. The receptors stem from a human donor in good health (CMV status not recorded). Some clones in this sample may be carry-over from other donors' samples.

In this sample, this clonotype turned up many times. This may be a read error: a much more frequent sequence differs by one nucleotide. The chain is built from TRBV7-6 and TRBJ1-4; no clear D. Trimming pared 3 bases from V and 6 bases from J, leaving 5 bases between. The germline V gene has CDR1 SGHVS and CDR2 FNYEAQ. This CDR3 has 12 amino acids. In DNA, the CDR3 is TGTGCCAGCAGCTTGGACGATGAAAAACTGTTTTTT. Translating it yields CASSLDDEKLFF.

V and J are TRBV29-1 and TRBJ1-5; weak D call: TRBD1 (5 bases). The CDR3 sequence is 15 residues long. Trimming removed 4 bases from V and 0 bases from J, with 13 bases in between. Germline V gives CDR1 SQVTM, CDR2 ANQGSEA. CDR3 loop: CSVGGLPDSNQPQHF. The CDR3 DNA reads as TGCAGCGTTGGGGGACTTCCTGATAGCAATCAGCCCCAGCATTTT.

There are many counts of this clonotype. The chain is built from TRBV7-3 and TRBJ2-7, with 9 bases that match TRBD1. The CDR3 loop spans 14 amino acids. Per germline, CDR1 SGHTA and CDR2 FQGTGA. Trimming cost V 5 bases and J 4 bases; bases outside gene matches: 6. CDR3 in amino acids: CASSPRDRAYEQYF. In DNA, the CDR3 is TGTGCCAGCAGCCCCCGGGACAGGGCTTACGAGCAGTACTTC.

By proportion, this clonotype is medium-sized. The chain has TRBV7-2 and TRBJ1-5; D unresolved. Germline CDR1 reads SGHTA; CDR2 reads FQGNSA. The CDR3 runs to 15 residues. V was pared by 0 bases and J by 1 base, with 7 bases between. CDR3 coding DNA: TGTGCCAGCAGCTTAGCGGGTCTGAGCAATCAGCCCCAGCATTTT. Its translation: CASSLAGLSNQPQHF.

J is TRBJ1-3 and V is TRBV5-8, with D hard to call. The CDR3 length is 15 residues. Trimming removed 0 bases at V and 4 bases at J, with 11 bases between. The V gene's germline CDR1 is SGHTS and CDR2 YDEGEE. The CDR3 DNA follows: TGTGCCAGCAGCTTGGATGAGACACCCGGAAACACCATATATTTT. It is translated as CASSLDETPGNTIYF.

This clonotype was seen repeatedly, ten times or more. The gene calls are TRBV5-1 and TRBJ1-1, with D perhaps matching TRBD1 (5 bases). Trimming left V 3 bases short and J 0 bases short, with 15 bases between. This CDR3 comprises 16 residues. CDR1 SGHRS and CDR2 YFSETQ come from the germline V gene. The CDR3 loop reads CASSWGTSEMNTEAFF. As DNA, the CDR3 is TGCGCCAGCAGCTGGGGGACCTCAGAGATGAACACTGAAGCTTTCTTT.

The table lists this clonotype with many counts. The rearrangement joins TRBV7-2 to TRBJ1-5; D is perhaps TRBD1 (5 bases). Germline-derived CDR1 and CDR2 are SGHTA and FQGNSA. The CDR3 spans 16 residues. The V end was cut by 5 bases, the J end by 9 bases, with 23 bases between. This chain's CDR3 is CASSMGGGSVGSPQHF. DNA of the CDR3: TGTGCCAGCAGCATGGGGGGAGGGAGTGTGGGATCGCCCCAGCATTTT. Combining the CDR3 with reference TRBV7-2 and TRBJ1-5 gives the whole variable domain GAGVSQSPSNKVTEKGKDVELRCDPISGHTALYWYRQSLGQGLEFLIYFQGNSAPDKSGLPSDRFSAERTGGSVSTLTIQRTQQEDSAVYLCASSMGGGSVGSPQHFGDGTRLSIL.

This clonotype was counted at least ten times. The chain combines TRBV11-1 with TRBJ1-6; TRBD1 might be the D (6 bases). Trimming took off 5 bases at V and 6 bases at J, with 14 bases between the two ends. Germline CDR1 is SGHAT and CDR2 is FQDESV (reference sequence). The CDR3 is 15 residues long. The CDR3 coding sequence is TGTGCCAGCAGCCCCGCCGGGGGGGCTAATTCACCCCTCCACTTT. This codes for CASSPAGGANSPLHF.

This clonotype has more than one count but fewer than ten. The chain links TRBV29-1 to TRBJ2-4, with 7 positions matching TRBD1. Germline CDR1 reads SQVTM; CDR2 reads ANQGSEA. This CDR3 is 13 amino acids long. After removal of 6 bases from V and 8 bases from J, the junction contained 10 bases not matched to a gene. The CDR3 region is CSVRGRLGDIQYF. The CDR3 DNA reads as TGCAGCGTCAGGGGGAGACTGGGGGACATTCAGTACTTC.

This clonotype showed up just a few times. The chain combines TRBV12-3 or TRBV12-4 with TRBJ2-1; the D gene is possibly TRBD1 (6 bases). The CDR3 is 15 amino acids. Trimming cost V 5 bases and J 9 bases, with 20 bases left between them. CDR3 sequence reads: CASSPLRGDGVEQFF. Here the CDR3 DNA reads TGTGCCAGCAGTCCCCTCAGGGGCGATGGTGTTGAGCAGTTCTTC.

The table lists this clonotype with many counts. The chain has TRBV7-8 and TRBJ2-3; D not certain. This CDR3 has 15 residues. CDR1 SGHVS and CDR2 FQNEAQ come from the germline V gene. Trimming removed 3 bases at V and 0 bases at J, with 10 bases between. The CDR3 protein is CASSFGEPSTDTQYF. The CDR3 DNA reads TGTGCCAGCAGCTTTGGTGAACCGAGCACAGATACGCAGTATTTT. Using reference TRBV7-8 and TRBJ2-3 for the parts outside the CDR3, the full variable domain is GAGVSQSPRYKVAKRGQDVALRCDPISGHVSLFWYQQALGQGPEFLTYFQNEAQLDKSGLPSDRFFAERPEGSVSTLKIQRTQQEDSAVYLCASSFGEPSTDTQYFGPGTRLTVL.

Ten or more counts support this clonotype. V gene TRBV7-8 combines with J gene TRBJ2-1; 9 nucleotides match TRBD2. Germline loops: CDR1 SGHVS, CDR2 FQNEAQ. V lost 5 bases and J lost 6; bases outside the gene matches: 17. There are 18 residues in the CDR3. The CDR3 is CASSPRGASGNYGNEQFF. In DNA, the CDR3 is TGTGCCAGCAGCCCGAGAGGGGCTAGCGGGAACTACGGCAATGAGCAGTTCTTC.

This clonotype was observed many times. As DNA, the CDR3 is TGTGCCAGTAGTATAGAGGGCACGGTGTATCAGCCCCAGCATTTT. Protein sequence: CASSIEGTVYQPQHF. The chain combines TRBV19 with TRBJ1-5, with D unclear. This CDR3 has 15 residues. CDR1 is LNHDA and CDR2 is SQIVND in the germline V gene (reference sequence). V was shortened by 0 bases and J by 5 bases, with 11 bases between the two germline ends.

This clonotype was seen at least ten times. The gene calls are TRBV12-3 or TRBV12-4 and TRBJ2-7, with unresolved D. V lost 3 bases and J 6 bases, leaving 15 bases between the germline ends. The CDR3 sequence is 14 residues long. In DNA, the CDR3 is TGTGCCAGCAGTTTCAAAGGGCACTCCGCCGAGCAGTACTTC. The encoded protein is CASSFKGHSAEQYF.

This clonotype came up many times. J is TRBJ1-2 and V is TRBV7-9; D gene unclear. Trimming took 0 bases from V and 7 from J, leaving 12 bases between them. The CDR3 runs 14 residues. Germline V gene data show CDR1 as SEHNR and CDR2 as FQNEAQ (reference sequence). In DNA, the CDR3 is TGTGCCAGCAGCTTAGCGCGTAATGTCGGTGGCTACACCTTC. It specifies CASSLARNVGGYTF.

Regarding this clonotype: This sequence may be a read error, since a much larger clone differs from it by one base. CDR3 DNA sequence: TGCGCCATCAGCCCGCCAGAAGCGGGGGAACTCACAGATACGCAGTATTTT. Translating gives CAISPPEAGELTDTQYF. The chain employs TRBV5-1 and TRBJ2-3, with 8 bases aligning to TRBD2. Germline assignment: CDR1 SGHRS and CDR2 YFSETQ. This CDR3 region has 17 residues. Variable domain in full (rest from reference TRBV5-1 and TRBJ2-3): KAGVTQTPRYLIKTRGQQVTLSCSPISGHRSVSWYQQTPGQGLQFLFEYFSETQRNKGNFPGRFSGRQFSNSRSEMNVSTLELGDSALYLCAISPPEAGELTDTQYFGPGTRLTVL.

This clonotype was observed many times. The V call is TRBV7-2, the J call TRBJ2-5; D might be TRBD2 (6 bases). V gave up 6 bases and J gave up 9 bases, with 11 bases separating them. This CDR3 has 11 residues. CDR1 and CDR2 (germline): SGHTA, FQGNSA. CDR3 sequence: CASRSGVAQYF. CDR3 nucleotide sequence: TGTGCCAGCAGATCGGGGGTGGCCCAGTACTTC.

This clonotype was seen repeatedly, ten times or more. V gene TRBV19 combines with J gene TRBJ1-5; a weak D match, TRBD1 (5 bases). Germline V gene data show CDR1 as LNHDA and CDR2 as SQIVND (reference sequence). Trimming removed 5 bases from V and 0 bases from J, with 17 bases in between. The CDR3 sequence is 17 residues long. Here the CDR3 DNA reads TGTGCCAGTAGTGATCGACGGAGTAGGGGTAGCAATCAGCCCCAGCATTTT. This gives the protein CASSDRRSRGSNQPQHF.

This clonotype was counted ten times or more. The genes are TRBV11-2 and TRBJ2-5, with no clear D. Germline V CDR1 and CDR2: SGHAT, FQNNGV. The CDR3 consists of 16 residues. Trimming pared 5 bases from V and 0 bases from J, leaving 16 bases between. The CDR3 DNA reads TGTGCCAGCAGCCGCTCTGGAGTGAGGTACCAAGAGACCCAGTACTTC. Translation gives CASSRSGVRYQETQYF. The whole variable domain, filled in from reference TRBV11-2 and TRBJ2-5, reads EAGVAQSPRYKIIEKRQSVAFWCNPISGHATLYWYQQILGQGPKLLIQFQNNGVVDDSQLPKDRFSAERLKGVDSTLKIQPAKLEDSAVYLCASSRSGVRYQETQYFGPGTRLLVL.

This clonotype was seen repeatedly, ten times or more. V and J are TRBV11-1 and TRBJ2-5, with 7 bases matching TRBD1. V lost 5 bases and J lost 5; bases outside the gene matches: 8. Germline V gene sequence: CDR1 SGHAT, CDR2 FQDESV (reference sequence). The CDR3 sequence is 14 residues long. Written as DNA, the CDR3 is TGTGCCAGCAGCCCGGACAGGTCTTATGAGACCCAGTACTTC. This gives the protein CASSPDRSYETQYF.

In its sample, this clonotype was seen many times. V and J are TRBV6-1 and TRBJ1-1; TRBD1 matches at 10 bases. V was pared by 5 bases and J by 0 bases, with 6 bases of the junction left unmatched. The CDR3 is 16 amino acids. Per germline, CDR1 MNHNS and CDR2 SASEGT. CDR3 in DNA: TGTGCCAGCAGTCCGGGACAGGGGTCGCTGAACACTGAAGCTTTCTTT. Translating it yields CASSPGQGSLNTEAFF.

The chain employs TRBV6-2 or TRBV6-3 and TRBJ2-7, with a tentative D call TRBD2 (5 bases). The ends were cut back, 11 bases at V and 0 bases at J, with 14 bases in the middle. Looked up from germline, CDR1 is MNHEY and CDR2 is SVGEGT. The length of the CDR3 is 13 residues. CDR3 protein: CAGRGSVSYEQYF. CDR3 in DNA: TGTGCCGGGCGAGGGTCGGTCTCCTACGAGCAGTACTTC.